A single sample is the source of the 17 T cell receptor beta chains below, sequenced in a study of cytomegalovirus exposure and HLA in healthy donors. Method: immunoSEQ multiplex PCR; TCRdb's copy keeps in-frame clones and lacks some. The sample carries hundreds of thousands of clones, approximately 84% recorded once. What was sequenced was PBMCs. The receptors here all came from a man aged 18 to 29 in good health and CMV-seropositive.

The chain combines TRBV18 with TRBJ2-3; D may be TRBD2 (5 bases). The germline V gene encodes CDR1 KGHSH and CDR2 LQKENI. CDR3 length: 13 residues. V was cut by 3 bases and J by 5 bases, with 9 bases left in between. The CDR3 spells CASSPRGGDTQYF. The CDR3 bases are TGTGCCAGCTCACCCCGGGGTGGAGATACGCAGTATTTT. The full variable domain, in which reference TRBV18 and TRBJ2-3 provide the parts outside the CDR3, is NAGVMQNPRHLVRRRGQEARLRCSPMKGHSHVYWYRQLPEEGLKFMVYLQKENIIDESGMPKERFSAEFPKEGPSILRIQQVVRGDSAAYFCASSPRGGDTQYFGPGTRLTVL.

The CDR3 region is CASSYSIAGGGDTQYF. CDR3 sequence (DNA): TGTGCCAGCAGTTACTCGATAGCGGGAGGTGGAGATACGCAGTATTTT. This chain uses TRBV6-5 with TRBJ2-3, with TRBD2 matching 10 bases. V was clipped by 0 bases and J by 5 bases; unmatched bases: 5. The CDR3 totals 16 residues. Germline assignment: CDR1 MNHEY and CDR2 SVGAGI.

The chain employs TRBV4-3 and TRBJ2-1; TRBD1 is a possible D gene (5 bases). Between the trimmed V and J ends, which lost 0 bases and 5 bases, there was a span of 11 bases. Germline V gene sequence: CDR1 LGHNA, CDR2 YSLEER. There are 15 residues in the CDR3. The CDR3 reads CASSQDWGSHNEQFF. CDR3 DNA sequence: TGCGCCAGCAGCCAAGACTGGGGCTCTCACAATGAGCAGTTCTTC.

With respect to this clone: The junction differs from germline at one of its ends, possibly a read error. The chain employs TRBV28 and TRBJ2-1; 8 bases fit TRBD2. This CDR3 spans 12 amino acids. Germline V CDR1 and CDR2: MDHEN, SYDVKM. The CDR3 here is CASSRTSGEQFF. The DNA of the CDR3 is TGTGCCAGCAGCCGAACTAGCGGTGAGCAATTCTTC.

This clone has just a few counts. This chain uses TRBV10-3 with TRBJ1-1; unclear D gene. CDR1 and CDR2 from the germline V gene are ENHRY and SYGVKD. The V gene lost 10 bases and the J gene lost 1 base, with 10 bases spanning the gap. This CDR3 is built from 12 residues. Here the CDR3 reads CATRAGNTEAFF. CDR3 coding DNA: TGTGCCACCCGAGCCGGGAACACTGAAGCTTTCTTT.

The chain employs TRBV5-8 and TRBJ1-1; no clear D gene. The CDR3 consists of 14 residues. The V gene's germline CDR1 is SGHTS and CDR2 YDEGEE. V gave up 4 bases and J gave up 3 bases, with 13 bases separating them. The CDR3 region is CASSRDDRDTEAFF. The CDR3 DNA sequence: TGTGCCAGCAGCCGAGACGACCGAGACACTGAAGCTTTCTTT.

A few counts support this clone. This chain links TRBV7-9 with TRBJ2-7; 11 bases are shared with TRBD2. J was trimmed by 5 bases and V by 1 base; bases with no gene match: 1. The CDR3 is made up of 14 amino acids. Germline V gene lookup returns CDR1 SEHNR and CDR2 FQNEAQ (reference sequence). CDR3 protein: CASSLVAGGNEQYF. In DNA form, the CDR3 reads TGTGCCAGCAGCTTAGTAGCGGGAGGGAACGAGCAGTACTTC.

CDR3 coding DNA: TGCAGCGCTGGACTAGCGGCATCCACCGGGGAGCTGTTTTTT. Translation: CSAGLAASTGELFF. The chain recombines TRBV29-1 with TRBJ2-2, with 10 nucleotides matching TRBD2. The CDR3 has 14 residues. Trimming took 7 bases from V and 4 from J; bases not matched to a gene: 6. Germline values: CDR1 SQVTM, CDR2 ANQGSEA.

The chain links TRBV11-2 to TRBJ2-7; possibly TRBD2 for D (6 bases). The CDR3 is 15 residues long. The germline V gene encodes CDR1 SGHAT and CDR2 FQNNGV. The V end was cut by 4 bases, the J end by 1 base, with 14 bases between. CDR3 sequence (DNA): TGTGCCAGCAGCTCTGGAGGGGTTAAATCCTACGAGCAGTACTTC. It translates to CASSSGGVKSYEQYF.

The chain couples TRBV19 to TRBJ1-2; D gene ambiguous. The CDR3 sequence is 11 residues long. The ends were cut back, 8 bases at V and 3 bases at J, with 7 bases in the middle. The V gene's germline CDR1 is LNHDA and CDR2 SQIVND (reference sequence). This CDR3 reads CASSTYYGYTF. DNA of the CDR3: TGTGCCAGTTCCACTTACTATGGCTACACCTTC.

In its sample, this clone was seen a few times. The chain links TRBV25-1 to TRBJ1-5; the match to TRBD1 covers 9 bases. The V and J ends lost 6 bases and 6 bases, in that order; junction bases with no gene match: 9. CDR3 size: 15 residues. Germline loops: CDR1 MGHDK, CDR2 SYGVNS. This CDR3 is CASSPGQGFGQPQHF. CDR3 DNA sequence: TGTGCCAGCAGCCCGGGACAGGGTTTTGGTCAGCCCCAGCATTTT.

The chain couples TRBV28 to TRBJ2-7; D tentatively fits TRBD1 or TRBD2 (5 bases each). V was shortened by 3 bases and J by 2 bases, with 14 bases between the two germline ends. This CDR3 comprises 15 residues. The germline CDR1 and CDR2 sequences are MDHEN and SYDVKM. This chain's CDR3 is CASSLPGTRAYEQYF. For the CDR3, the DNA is TGTGCCAGCAGTTTGCCCGGGACGCGAGCCTACGAGCAGTACTTC. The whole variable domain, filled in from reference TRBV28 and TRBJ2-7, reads DVKVTQSSRYLVKRTGEKVFLECVQDMDHENMFWYRQDPGLGLRLIYFSYDVKMKEKGDIPEGYSVSREKKERFSLILESASTNQTSMYLCASSLPGTRAYEQYFGPGTRLTVT.

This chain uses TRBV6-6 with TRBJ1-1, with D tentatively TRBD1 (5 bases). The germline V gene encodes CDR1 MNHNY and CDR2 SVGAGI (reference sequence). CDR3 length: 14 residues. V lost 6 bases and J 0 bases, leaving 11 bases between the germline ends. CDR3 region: CASSRRGVNTEAFF. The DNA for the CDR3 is TGTGCCAGCAGCCGCCGGGGGGTGAACACTGAAGCTTTCTTT.

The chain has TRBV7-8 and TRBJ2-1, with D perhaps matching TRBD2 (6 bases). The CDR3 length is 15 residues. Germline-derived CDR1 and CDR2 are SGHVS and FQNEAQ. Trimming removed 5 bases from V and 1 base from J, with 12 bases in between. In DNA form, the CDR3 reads TGTGCCAGCAGCGAGCTAGCGCTATCCTACAATGAGCAGTTCTTC. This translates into CASSELALSYNEQFF.

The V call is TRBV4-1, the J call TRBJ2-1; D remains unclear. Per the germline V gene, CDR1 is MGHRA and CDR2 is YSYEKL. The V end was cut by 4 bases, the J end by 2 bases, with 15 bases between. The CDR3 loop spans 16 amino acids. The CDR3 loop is CASSLTTSGPYNEQFF. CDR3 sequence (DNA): TGCGCCAGCAGCCTCACCACCTCGGGTCCCTACAATGAGCAGTTCTTC.

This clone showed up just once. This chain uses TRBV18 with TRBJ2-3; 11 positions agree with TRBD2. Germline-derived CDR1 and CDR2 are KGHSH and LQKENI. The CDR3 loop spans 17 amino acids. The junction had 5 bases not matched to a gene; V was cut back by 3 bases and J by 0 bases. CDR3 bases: TGTGCCAGCTCACCGGGACTAGCGGAAGTTAGCACAGATACGCAGTATTTT. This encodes CASSPGLAEVSTDTQYF.

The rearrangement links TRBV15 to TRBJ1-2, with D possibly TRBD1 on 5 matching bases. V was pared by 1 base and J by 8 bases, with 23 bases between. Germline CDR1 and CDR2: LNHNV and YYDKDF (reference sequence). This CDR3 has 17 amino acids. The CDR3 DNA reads TGTGCCACCAGCAGAGGGGGGGTAGGCAGGGTAAGGCGCGGCTACACCTTC. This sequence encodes CATSRGGVGRVRRGYTF.